The clone carrying this TCR beta chain was recorded at least ten times. The CDR3 is 15 residues long. CDR1 SGDLS and CDR2 YYNGEE come from the germline V gene. V shed 3 bases, J shed 5 bases, and the junction held 7 bases outside the gene matches. These data originate in a study of early T cells in non-severe SARS-CoV-2 infection. TCRdb used MiXCR to reprocess the 5' RACE reads, holding one entry per CDR3 protein. The table lists roughly 27,000 distinct CDR3 sequences, 3.5% to 5% of them singletons. Sequenced sample: whole blood. The chain recombines TRBV9 with TRBJ2-1, with TRBD2 matching over 8 bases. This sequence was found in an adult who was a healthcare worker with PCR-confirmed SARS-CoV-2 infection or an uninfected control (not recorded which). The CDR3 loop is CASSASGSTDNEQFF. The DNA for the CDR3 is TGTGCCAGCAGCGCGAGCGGGAGTACCGACAATGAGCAGTTCTTC. Together with reference TRBV9 and TRBJ2-1, the CDR3 gives the full variable domain: DSGVTQTPKHLITATGQRVTLRCSPRSGDLSVYWYQQSLDQGLQFLIQYYNGEERAKGNILERFSAQQFPDLHSELNLSSLELGDSALYFCASSASGSTDNEQFFGPGTRLTVL.